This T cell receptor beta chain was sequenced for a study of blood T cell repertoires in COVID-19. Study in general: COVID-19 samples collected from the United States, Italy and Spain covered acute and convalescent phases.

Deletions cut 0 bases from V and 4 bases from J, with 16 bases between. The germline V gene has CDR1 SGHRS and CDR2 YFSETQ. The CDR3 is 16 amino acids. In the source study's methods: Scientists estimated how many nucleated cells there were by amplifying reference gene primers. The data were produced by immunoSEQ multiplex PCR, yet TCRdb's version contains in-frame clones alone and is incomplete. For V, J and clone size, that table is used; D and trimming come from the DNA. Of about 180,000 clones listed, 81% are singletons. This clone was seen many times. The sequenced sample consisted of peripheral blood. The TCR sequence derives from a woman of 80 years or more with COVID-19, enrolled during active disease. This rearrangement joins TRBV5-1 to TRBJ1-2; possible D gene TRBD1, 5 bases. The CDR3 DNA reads TGCGCCAGCAGCTTGGAATTGTCCAGGGTGGGCTATGGCTACACCTTC. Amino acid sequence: CASSLELSRVGYGYTF. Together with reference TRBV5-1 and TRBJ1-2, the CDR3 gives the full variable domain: KAGVTQTPRYLIKTRGQQVTLSCSPISGHRSVSWYQQTPGQGLQFLFEYFSETQRNKGNFPGRFSGRQFSNSRSEMNVSTLELGDSALYLCASSLELSRVGYGYTFGSGTRLTVV.